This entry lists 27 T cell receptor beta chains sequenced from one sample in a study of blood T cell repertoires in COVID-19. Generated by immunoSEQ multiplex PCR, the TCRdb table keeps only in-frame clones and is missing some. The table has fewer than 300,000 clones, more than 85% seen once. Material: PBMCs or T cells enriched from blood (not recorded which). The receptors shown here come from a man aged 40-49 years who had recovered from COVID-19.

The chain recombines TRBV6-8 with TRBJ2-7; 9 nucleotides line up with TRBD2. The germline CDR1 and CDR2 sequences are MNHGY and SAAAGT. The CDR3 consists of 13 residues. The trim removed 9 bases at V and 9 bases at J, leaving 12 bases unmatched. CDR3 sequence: CARIGGRDYLQYF. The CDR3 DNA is TGTGCCAGAATCGGCGGGAGGGATTACTTGCAGTACTTC.

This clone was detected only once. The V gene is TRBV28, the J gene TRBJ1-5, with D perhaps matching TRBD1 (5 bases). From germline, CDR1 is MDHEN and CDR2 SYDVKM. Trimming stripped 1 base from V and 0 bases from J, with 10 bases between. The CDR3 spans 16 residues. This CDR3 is CASSLFWGDSNQPQHF. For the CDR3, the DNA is TGTGCCAGCAGTTTATTTTGGGGGGATAGCAATCAGCCCCAGCATTTT.

CDR3 region: CASSLTGGNTIYF. For the CDR3, the DNA is TGTGCCAGCAGTTTGACAGGGGGTAACACCATATATTTT. The chain employs TRBV12-3 or TRBV12-4 and TRBJ1-3, with 9 bases identical to TRBD1. Trimming cost V 3 bases and J 7 bases; bases outside gene matches: 1. There are 13 residues in the CDR3.

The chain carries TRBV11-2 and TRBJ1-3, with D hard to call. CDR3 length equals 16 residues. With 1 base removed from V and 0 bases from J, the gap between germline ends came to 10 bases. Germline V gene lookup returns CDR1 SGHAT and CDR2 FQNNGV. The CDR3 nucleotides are TGTGCCAGCAGCTTAGTATTGGCAGGCTCTGGAAACACCATATATTTT. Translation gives CASSLVLAGSGNTIYF.

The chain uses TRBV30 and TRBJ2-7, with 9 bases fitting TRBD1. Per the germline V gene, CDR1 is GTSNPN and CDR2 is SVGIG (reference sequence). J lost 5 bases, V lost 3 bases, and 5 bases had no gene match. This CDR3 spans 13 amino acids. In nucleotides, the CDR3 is TGTGCCTGGAGAGGGACAGGGAGCCACGAGCAGTACTTC. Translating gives CAWRGTGSHEQYF.

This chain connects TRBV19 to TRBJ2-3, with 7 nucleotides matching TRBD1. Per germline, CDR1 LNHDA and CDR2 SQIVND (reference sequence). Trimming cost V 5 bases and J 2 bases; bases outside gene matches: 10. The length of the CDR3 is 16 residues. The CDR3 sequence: CASSRPTGPITDTQYF. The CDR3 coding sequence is TGTGCCAGTAGTCGTCCGACAGGGCCCATCACAGATACGCAGTATTTT.

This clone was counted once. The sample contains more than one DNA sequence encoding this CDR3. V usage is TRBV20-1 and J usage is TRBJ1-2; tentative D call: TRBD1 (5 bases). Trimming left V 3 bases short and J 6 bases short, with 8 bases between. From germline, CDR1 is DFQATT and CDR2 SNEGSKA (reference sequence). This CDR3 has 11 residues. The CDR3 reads CSARGGDGYTF. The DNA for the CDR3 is TGCAGTGCTAGGGGAGGGGATGGCTACACCTTC.

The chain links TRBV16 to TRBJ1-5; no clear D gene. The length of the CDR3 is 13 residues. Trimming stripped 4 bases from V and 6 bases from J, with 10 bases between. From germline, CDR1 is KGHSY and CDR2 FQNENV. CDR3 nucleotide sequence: TGTGCCAGCAGCCGAAATCTAGGTCAGCCCCAGCATTTT. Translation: CASSRNLGQPQHF.

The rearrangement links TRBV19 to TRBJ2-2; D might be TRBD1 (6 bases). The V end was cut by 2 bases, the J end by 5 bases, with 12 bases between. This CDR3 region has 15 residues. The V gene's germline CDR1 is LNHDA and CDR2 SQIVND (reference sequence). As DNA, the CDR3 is TGTGCCAGTAGTATAAAACAGGGTAGGACCGGGGAGCTGTTTTTT. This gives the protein CASSIKQGRTGELFF. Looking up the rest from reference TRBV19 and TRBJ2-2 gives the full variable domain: DGGITQSPKYLFRKEGQNVTLSCEQNLNHDAMYWYRQDPGQGLRLIYYSQIVNDFQKGDIAEGYSVSREKKESFPLTVTSAQKNPTAFYLCASSIKQGRTGELFFGEGSRLTVL.

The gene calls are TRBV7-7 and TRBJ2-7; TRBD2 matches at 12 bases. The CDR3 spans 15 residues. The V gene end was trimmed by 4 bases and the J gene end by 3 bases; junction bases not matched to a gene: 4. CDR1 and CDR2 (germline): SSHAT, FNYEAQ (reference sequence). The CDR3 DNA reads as TGTGCCAGCAGCTACGGACTAGCGGGGTACTACGAGCAGTACTTC. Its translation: CASSYGLAGYYEQYF.

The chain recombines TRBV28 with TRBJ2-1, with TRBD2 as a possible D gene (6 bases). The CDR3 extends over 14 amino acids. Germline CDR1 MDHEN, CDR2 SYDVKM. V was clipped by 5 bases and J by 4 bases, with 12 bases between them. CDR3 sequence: CASSNQRAYNEQFF. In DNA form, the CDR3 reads TGTGCCAGCAGTAACCAGCGGGCATACAATGAGCAGTTCTTC. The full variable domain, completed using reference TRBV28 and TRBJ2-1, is DVKVTQSSRYLVKRTGEKVFLECVQDMDHENMFWYRQDPGLGLRLIYFSYDVKMKEKGDIPEGYSVSREKKERFSLILESASTNQTSMYLCASSNQRAYNEQFFGPGTRLTVL.

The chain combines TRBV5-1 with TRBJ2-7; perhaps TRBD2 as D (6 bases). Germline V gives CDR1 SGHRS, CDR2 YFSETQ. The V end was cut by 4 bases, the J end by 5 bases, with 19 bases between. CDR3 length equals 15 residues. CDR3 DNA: TGCGCCAGCAGCGGGCGGGACCCCGGTCGGGACGAGCAGTACTTC. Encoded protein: CASSGRDPGRDEQYF.

This CDR3 reads CASSLEGGQSSYEQYF. The CDR3 nucleotides read TGCGCCAGCAGCTTGGAAGGCGGGCAAAGCTCCTACGAGCAGTACTTC. The V call is TRBV5-1, the J call TRBJ2-7; D may be TRBD2 (5 bases). The CDR3 is 16 amino acids. V gave up 0 bases and J gave up 0 bases, with 13 bases separating them. The germline CDR1 and CDR2 sequences are SGHRS and YFSETQ.

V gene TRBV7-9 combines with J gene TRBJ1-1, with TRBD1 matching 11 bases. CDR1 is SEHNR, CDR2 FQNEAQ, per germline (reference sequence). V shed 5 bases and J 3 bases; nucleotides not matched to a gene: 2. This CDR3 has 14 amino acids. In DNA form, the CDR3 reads TGTGCCAGCAGCCCGGGACAGGGGGACACTGAAGCTTTCTTT. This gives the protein CASSPGQGDTEAFF.

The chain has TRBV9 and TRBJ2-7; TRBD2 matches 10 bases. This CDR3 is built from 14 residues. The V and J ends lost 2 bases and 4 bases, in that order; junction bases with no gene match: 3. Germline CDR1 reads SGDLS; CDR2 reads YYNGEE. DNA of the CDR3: TGTGCCAGCAGCGTCTCTAGCGGGAGTTACGAGCAGTACTTC. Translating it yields CASSVSSGSYEQYF.

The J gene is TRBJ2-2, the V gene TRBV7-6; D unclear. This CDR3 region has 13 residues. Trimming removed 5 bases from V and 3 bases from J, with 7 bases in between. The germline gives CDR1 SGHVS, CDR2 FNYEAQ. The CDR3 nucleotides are TGTGCCAGCAGCCCGGGTGACACCGGGGAGCTGTTTTTT. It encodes CASSPGDTGELFF.

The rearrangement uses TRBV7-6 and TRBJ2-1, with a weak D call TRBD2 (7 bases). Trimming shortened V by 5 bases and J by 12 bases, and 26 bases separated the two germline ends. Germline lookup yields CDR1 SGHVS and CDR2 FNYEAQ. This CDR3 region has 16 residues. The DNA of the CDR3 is TGTGCCAGCAGCACCAACCTGGGTCCGGGGGGCGGAAGGCAGTTCTTC. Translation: CASSTNLGPGGGRQFF.

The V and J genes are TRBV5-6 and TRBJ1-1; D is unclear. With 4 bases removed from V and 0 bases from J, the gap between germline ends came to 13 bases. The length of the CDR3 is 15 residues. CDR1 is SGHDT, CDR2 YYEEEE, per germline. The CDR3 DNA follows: TGTGCCAGCAGCCCGGGGTTTTCCCTGAACACTGAAGCTTTCTTT. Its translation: CASSPGFSLNTEAFF.

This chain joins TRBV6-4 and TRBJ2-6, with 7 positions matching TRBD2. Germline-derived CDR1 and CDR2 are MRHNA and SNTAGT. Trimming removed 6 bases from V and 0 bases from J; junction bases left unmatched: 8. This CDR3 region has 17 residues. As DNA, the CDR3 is TGTGCCAGCAGCTCCGGGACTACGTACTCTGGGGCCAACGTCCTGACTTTC. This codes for CASSSGTTYSGANVLTF.

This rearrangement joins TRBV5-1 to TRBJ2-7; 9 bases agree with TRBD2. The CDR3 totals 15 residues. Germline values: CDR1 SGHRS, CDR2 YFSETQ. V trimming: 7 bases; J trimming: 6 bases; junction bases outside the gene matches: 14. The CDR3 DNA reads TGCGCCAGCGCCGGGACTAGCAACAAATTCTCCGAGCAGTACTTC. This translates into CASAGTSNKFSEQYF.

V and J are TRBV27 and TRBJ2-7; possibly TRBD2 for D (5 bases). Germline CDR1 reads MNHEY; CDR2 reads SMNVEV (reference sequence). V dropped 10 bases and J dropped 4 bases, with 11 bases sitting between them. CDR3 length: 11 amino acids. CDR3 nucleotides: TGTGCCACCCATCGAGGGTACGAGCAGTACTTC. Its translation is CATHRGYEQYF.

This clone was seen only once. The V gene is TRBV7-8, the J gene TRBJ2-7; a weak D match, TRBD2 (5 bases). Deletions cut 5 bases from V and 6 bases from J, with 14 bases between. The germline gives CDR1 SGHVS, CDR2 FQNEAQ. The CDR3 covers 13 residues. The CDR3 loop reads CASSPTGYLEQYF. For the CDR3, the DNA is TGTGCCAGCAGCCCGACGGGGTACCTCGAGCAGTACTTC.

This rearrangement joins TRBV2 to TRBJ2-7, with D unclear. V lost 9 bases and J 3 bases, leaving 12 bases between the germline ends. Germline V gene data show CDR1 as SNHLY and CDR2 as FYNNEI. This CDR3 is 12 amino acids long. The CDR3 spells CASSSSSYEQYF. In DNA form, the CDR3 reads TGTGCCAGTTCGTCTTCTAGCTACGAGCAGTACTTC.

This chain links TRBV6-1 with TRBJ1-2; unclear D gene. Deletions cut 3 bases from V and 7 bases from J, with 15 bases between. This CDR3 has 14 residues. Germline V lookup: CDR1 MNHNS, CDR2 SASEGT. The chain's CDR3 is CASSDQMGVRGYTF. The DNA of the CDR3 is TGTGCCAGCAGTGACCAGATGGGAGTACGTGGCTACACCTTC.

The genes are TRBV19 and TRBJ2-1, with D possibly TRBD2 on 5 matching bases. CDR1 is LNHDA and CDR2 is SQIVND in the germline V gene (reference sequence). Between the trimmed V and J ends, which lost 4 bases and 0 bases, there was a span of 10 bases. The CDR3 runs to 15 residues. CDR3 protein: CASSTADSSYNEQFF. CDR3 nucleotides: TGTGCCAGTAGTACAGCGGATAGCTCCTACAATGAGCAGTTCTTC.

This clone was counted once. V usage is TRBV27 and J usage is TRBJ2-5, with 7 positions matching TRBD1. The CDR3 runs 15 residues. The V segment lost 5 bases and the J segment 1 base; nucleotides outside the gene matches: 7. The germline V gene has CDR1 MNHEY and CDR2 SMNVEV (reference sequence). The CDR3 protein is CASSTNRGPQETQYF. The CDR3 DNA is TGTGCCAGCAGTACCAACAGGGGTCCCCAAGAGACCCAGTACTTC.

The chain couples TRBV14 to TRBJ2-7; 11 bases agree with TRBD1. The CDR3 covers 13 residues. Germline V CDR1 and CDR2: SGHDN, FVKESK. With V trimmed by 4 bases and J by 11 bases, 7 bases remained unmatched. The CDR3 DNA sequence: TGTGCCAGCAGCCCGGCTATGGGACAGGGGGAGTACTTC. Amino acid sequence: CASSPAMGQGEYF.